Following are 8 T cell receptor beta chains from one sample sequenced in a study of T cell responses to AZD1222 COVID-19 vaccine (dated by TCRdb to the early 2020s). In the paper's terms, the time point label means: about 28 days (+/-7) after the second vaccine dose. To prepare the library, the immunoSEQ multiplex PCR assay was applied. TCRdb stores this immuneACCESS table with in-frame sequences only. Part of the clones is absent; in the studies checked, under half of the shortfall reflects unresolved V genes, and no reason is known for the rest. The sample includes 150,000 to 200,000 clones, with roughly 91% observed a single time. The biggest ten clones account for roughly 26% of the sample. The sequencing used peripheral blood, collected 28 days after the second AZD1222 dose. All receptors derive from an adult who received the AZD1222 COVID-19 vaccine.

The chain links TRBV28 to TRBJ1-1, with unresolved D. V shed 9 bases and J shed 0 bases, with 8 bases lying between them. The CDR3 runs 12 residues. Germline V gene sequence: CDR1 MDHEN, CDR2 SYDVKM. The CDR3 spells CASGTVNTEAFF. The CDR3 DNA reads as TGTGCCAGTGGTACGGTGAACACTGAAGCTTTCTTT.

The V and J genes are TRBV7-9 and TRBJ1-2, with D hard to call. Germline V lookup: CDR1 SEHNR, CDR2 FQNEAQ (reference sequence). The CDR3 extends over 12 amino acids. V was trimmed by 3 bases and J by 14 bases, leaving 16 bases between them. This CDR3 is CASSFSGSMETF. The CDR3 bases are TGTGCCAGCAGCTTCTCAGGCAGCATGGAAACCTTC. Full variable domain (remainder filled in from reference TRBV7-9 and TRBJ1-2): DTGVSQNPRHKITKRGQNVTFRCDPISEHNRLYWYRQTLGQGPEFLTYFQNEAQLEKSRLLSDRFSAERPKGSFSTLEIQRTEQGDSAMYLCASSFSGSMETFGSGTRLTVV.

The chain links TRBV19 to TRBJ2-3, with D perhaps given as TRBD1 or TRBD2 (6 bases each). The V gene lost 5 bases and the J gene lost 3 bases, with 15 bases spanning the gap. The CDR3 consists of 15 residues. CDR1 is LNHDA, CDR2 SQIVND, per germline (reference sequence). The CDR3 DNA reads TGTGCCAGTAGTCCCCCAGGGGCGGGGACAGATACGCAGTATTTT. Residues: CASSPPGAGTDTQYF.

The chain combines TRBV18 with TRBJ2-7; 8 bases map to TRBD2. The CDR3 extends over 16 amino acids. Trimming cost V 3 bases and J 0 bases; bases outside gene matches: 7. CDR1 is KGHSH and CDR2 is LQKENI in the germline V gene. The CDR3 sequence: CASSPPGGLSSYEQYF. DNA of the CDR3: TGTGCCAGCTCACCCCCGGGGGGGTTGAGCTCCTACGAGCAGTACTTC.

This chain links TRBV28 with TRBJ1-2, with 10 nucleotides matching TRBD1. The V segment lost 5 bases and the J segment 7 bases; nucleotides outside the gene matches: 7. There are 14 residues in the CDR3. The germline CDR1 and CDR2 sequences are MDHEN and SYDVKM. The CDR3 here is CASSKSTGGFGYTF. In nucleotides, the CDR3 is TGTGCCAGCAGTAAGTCGACAGGGGGCTTTGGCTACACCTTC.

The chain is built from TRBV9 and TRBJ2-3; 12 positions match TRBD2. The CDR3 is 17 residues long. V lost 3 bases, J lost 4 bases, and 9 bases stayed unmatched. The germline V gene encodes CDR1 SGDLS and CDR2 YYNGEE. CDR3 in amino acids: CASSGASASGRADTQYF. CDR3 in DNA: TGTGCCAGCAGCGGAGCTTCTGCTAGCGGGAGGGCAGATACGCAGTATTTT.

The rearrangement joins TRBV5-1 to TRBJ1-4; D gene unclear. CDR3 size: 15 residues. Trimming cost V 5 bases and J 0 bases, with 11 bases left between them. Germline CDR1 SGHRS, CDR2 YFSETQ. CDR3 sequence reads: CASRRDFATNEKLFF. DNA for the CDR3: TGCGCCAGCAGGCGAGACTTTGCAACTAATGAAAAACTGTTTTTT.

The chain uses TRBV5-6 and TRBJ1-2; D call uncertain. The ends were cut back, 4 bases at V and 4 bases at J, with 11 bases in the middle. The CDR3 is made up of 13 amino acids. Germline CDR1 and CDR2: SGHDT and YYEEEE. CDR3 in amino acids: CASSPGYGYGYTF. CDR3 nucleotides: TGTGCCAGCAGCCCCGGTTACGGCTATGGCTACACCTTC.